Below are 29 T cell receptor beta chains sequenced from a single sample in a study of blood T cell repertoires in COVID-19. Repertoires were generated with immunoSEQ multiplex PCR, while TCRdb's copy carries only in-frame clones and drops some. Here the sample spans some 80,000 clones, less than 90% being singletons. The sequenced sample was peripheral blood. The receptors here all came from a human donor in a cohort sampled during active COVID-19.

This clone occurred once. J is TRBJ2-1 and V is TRBV15; 10 bases are shared with TRBD2. CDR3 length: 17 amino acids. The J segment lost 8 bases and the V segment lost 0 bases, leaving 10 bases of the junction unmatched. In germline, CDR1 is LNHNV, CDR2 YYDKDF (reference sequence). The chain's CDR3 is CATSRDSPAGGPHEQFF. The CDR3 nucleotides are TGTGCCACCAGCAGAGATAGCCCAGCGGGGGGGCCTCATGAGCAGTTCTTC.

This chain joins TRBV28 and TRBJ2-5, with TRBD2 matching 9 bases. The ends lost 6 bases at V and 0 bases at J; junction bases unmatched: 5. CDR1 and CDR2 from the germline V gene are MDHEN and SYDVKM. This CDR3 is 15 amino acids long. The CDR3 coding sequence is TGTGCCAGCAGACGAAGCGGGGGGCACCAAGAGACCCAGTACTTC. It is translated as CASRRSGGHQETQYF.

This chain connects TRBV18 to TRBJ2-1; 12 bases are shared with TRBD2. V lost 0 bases to trimming and J lost 4 bases; unmatched junction nucleotides: 4. In germline, CDR1 is KGHSH, CDR2 LQKENI. The CDR3 loop spans 17 amino acids. This chain's CDR3 is CASSPPGTSGRYNEQFF. CDR3 sequence (DNA): TGTGCCAGCTCACCACCGGGGACTAGCGGGCGTTACAATGAGCAGTTCTTC. Full variable domain (missing parts from reference TRBV18 and TRBJ2-1): NAGVMQNPRHLVRRRGQEARLRCSPMKGHSHVYWYRQLPEEGLKFMVYLQKENIIDESGMPKERFSAEFPKEGPSILRIQQVVRGDSAAYFCASSPPGTSGRYNEQFFGPGTRLTVL.

The V gene is TRBV4-1, the J gene TRBJ2-4; TRBD1 matches at 8 bases. V shed 4 bases and J 5 bases; nucleotides not matched to a gene: 10. The CDR3 covers 16 residues. The germline gives CDR1 MGHRA, CDR2 YSYEKL. In nucleotides, the CDR3 is TGCGCCAGCAGCCTTTTCGGACAGGGTCGCGAAAACATTCAGTACTTC. Its translation: CASSLFGQGRENIQYF.

A note on this clone: This specimen includes other DNA sequences encoding the same CDR3. The chain employs TRBV6-5 and TRBJ1-5, with 7 bases identical to TRBD1. Unmatched junction bases numbered 6, after V lost 6 bases and J lost 4 bases. The CDR3 consists of 14 residues. Per germline, CDR1 MNHEY and CDR2 SVGAGI. The CDR3 loop reads CASRTQQGNQPQHF. CDR3 in DNA: TGTGCCAGCAGGACACAACAGGGGAATCAGCCCCAGCATTTT.

The J gene is TRBJ2-2, the V gene TRBV18; 7 bases align to TRBD1. The CDR3 consists of 15 residues. The germline V gene encodes CDR1 KGHSH and CDR2 LQKENI. J was trimmed by 3 bases and V by 4 bases; bases with no gene match: 5. CDR3 nucleotide sequence: TGTGCCAGCTCACTCAAGGACAGGTACACCGGGGAGCTGTTTTTT. Translating gives CASSLKDRYTGELFF.

The chain is built from TRBV5-1 and TRBJ2-3; perhaps TRBD1 as D (6 bases). The germline CDR1 and CDR2 sequences are SGHRS and YFSETQ. Trimming left V 4 bases short and J 3 bases short, with 24 bases between. The CDR3 is 18 residues long. The CDR3, as DNA: TGCGCCAGCAGCGAGGGAAATCTTGGAACAGGGAGTACAGATACGCAGTATTTT. Protein product: CASSEGNLGTGSTDTQYF. The entire variable domain, with the rest obtained from reference TRBV5-1 and TRBJ2-3, is as follows: KAGVTQTPRYLIKTRGQQVTLSCSPISGHRSVSWYQQTPGQGLQFLFEYFSETQRNKGNFPGRFSGRQFSNSRSEMNVSTLELGDSALYLCASSEGNLGTGSTDTQYFGPGTRLTVL.

This clone is a singleton in its sample. This chain connects TRBV28 to TRBJ2-2; 10 nucleotides agree with TRBD2. This CDR3 spans 15 amino acids. V trimming: 3 bases; J trimming: 7 bases; junction bases outside the gene matches: 5. Germline V lookup: CDR1 MDHEN, CDR2 SYDVKM. The CDR3 is CASSFLAGVNGELFF. In DNA, the CDR3 is TGTGCCAGCAGTTTTCTAGCGGGAGTAAACGGGGAGCTGTTTTTT.

The chain recombines TRBV7-2 with TRBJ2-1; 8 nucleotides match TRBD2. Germline V lookup: CDR1 SGHTA, CDR2 FQGNSA. The CDR3 spans 14 residues. J was trimmed by 4 bases and V by 8 bases; bases with no gene match: 7. The CDR3 region is CASEHGGGYNEQFF. The CDR3 DNA reads TGTGCCAGCGAGCACGGCGGGGGGTACAATGAGCAGTTCTTC.

The V call is TRBV4-1, the J call TRBJ2-1, with a tentative D call TRBD1 (7 bases). Germline V lookup: CDR1 MGHRA, CDR2 YSYEKL. CDR3 size: 12 residues. Trimming pared 6 bases from V and 9 bases from J, leaving 12 bases between. CDR3 coding DNA: TGCGCCAGCAGTCGACAGGGACTTGAGCAGTTCTTC. Amino acids: CASSRQGLEQFF.

V and J are TRBV20-1 and TRBJ1-5; 10 bases are shared with TRBD1. This CDR3 has 16 amino acids. Germline trimming cut 3 bases from V and 1 base from J; bases unmatched to any gene: 6. From germline, CDR1 is DFQATT and CDR2 SNEGSKA (reference sequence). The CDR3 is CSASFGQGGSNQPQHF. CDR3 nucleotides: TGCAGTGCTAGTTTTGGACAGGGGGGAAGCAATCAGCCCCAGCATTTT.

The rearrangement uses TRBV7-6 and TRBJ1-2, with TRBD1 matching 8 bases. Germline assignment: CDR1 SGHVS and CDR2 FNYEAQ. The trim removed 1 base at V and 3 bases at J, leaving 4 bases unmatched. The CDR3 runs to 15 residues. CDR3 sequence reads: CASSLGSGGDYGYTF. DNA for the CDR3: TGTGCCAGCAGCTTAGGATCAGGGGGCGACTATGGCTACACCTTC.

This chain connects TRBV4-3 to TRBJ2-1; D remains unclear. Between the trimmed V and J ends, which lost 0 bases and 9 bases, there was a span of 9 bases. The CDR3 totals 13 residues. Germline values: CDR1 LGHNA, CDR2 YSLEER. The CDR3 DNA follows: TGCGCCAGCAGCCAAGAGGCCTGGCTTGAGCAGTTCTTC. As protein: CASSQEAWLEQFF.

The chain uses TRBV9 and TRBJ2-3, with a tentative D call TRBD1 (6 bases). Germline V gives CDR1 SGDLS, CDR2 YYNGEE. This CDR3 is 15 amino acids long. Deletions cut 2 bases from V and 2 bases from J, with 12 bases between. The CDR3 sequence is CASSVQGQYTDTQYF. DNA of the CDR3: TGTGCCAGCAGCGTGCAGGGGCAATACACAGATACGCAGTATTTT.

This clone was seen just once. CDR3 sequence (DNA): TGTGCCAGCAGCTTAACGGGGGCGAATGAGCAGTTCTTC. It translates to CASSLTGANEQFF. The chain couples TRBV7-3 to TRBJ2-1, with a possible D match to TRBD1 (6 bases). CDR1 and CDR2 (germline): SGHTA, FQGTGA. There are 13 residues in the CDR3. V lost 0 bases, J lost 7 bases, and 7 bases lay in between.

The table lists this clone with a count of one. CDR3 amino acids: CASSVAGGNNEQFF. The CDR3 nucleotides read TGTGCCTCCTCGGTAGCCGGCGGAAACAATGAGCAGTTCTTC. The V and J genes are TRBV24-1 and TRBJ2-1; D call uncertain. Trimming left V 12 bases short and J 5 bases short, with 19 bases between. The V gene's germline CDR1 is KGHDR and CDR2 SFDVKD. The CDR3 has 14 residues.

The chain links TRBV3-1 (or the pseudogene TRBV3-2) to TRBJ1-6; 11 bases fit TRBD1. This CDR3 is 15 amino acids long. After removal of 4 bases from V and 14 bases from J, the junction contained 10 bases not matched to a gene. CDR1 LGHDT and CDR2 YNNKEL come from the germline V gene (reference sequence). The CDR3 bases are TGTGCCAGCAGCCCCCGGGACAGGGGGTGGGGAGCCCTCCACTTT. It is translated as CASSPRDRGWGALHF.

The rearrangement joins TRBV2 to TRBJ1-2, with TRBD1 identical over 8 bases. Germline trimming cut 6 bases from V and 3 bases from J; bases unmatched to any gene: 9. The V gene's germline CDR1 is SNHLY and CDR2 FYNNEI. This CDR3 comprises 15 residues. The DNA of the CDR3 is TGTGCCAGCAGGACGGGACAGGCATCCGACTATGGCTACACCTTC. Translated, it gives CASRTGQASDYGYTF. The complete variable domain, with remaining parts taken from reference TRBV2 and TRBJ1-2, reads EPEVTQTPSHQVTQMGQEVILRCVPISNHLYFYWYRQILGQKVEFLVSFYNNEISEKSEIFDDQFSVERPDGSNFTLKIRSTKLEDSAMYFCASRTGQASDYGYTFGSGTRLTVV.

The chain carries TRBV28 and TRBJ1-1; D is possibly TRBD1 (6 bases). CDR3 length: 16 residues. Germline V gene lookup returns CDR1 MDHEN and CDR2 SYDVKM. Trimming pared 5 bases from V and 5 bases from J, leaving 21 bases between. The CDR3 is CASSPMAGRGGTEAFF. CDR3 nucleotide sequence: TGTGCCAGCAGTCCAATGGCAGGGAGGGGGGGGACTGAAGCTTTCTTT.

This rearrangement joins TRBV21-1 to TRBJ1-5; the table's D call, TRBD1, was not checked against the DNA. TRBV21-1 is classified as a pseudogene. The CDR3 totals 18 residues. The CDR3 reads CASSTQSSGGGTNQPQHF. DNA for the CDR3: TGTGCCAGCAGCACCCAATCGTCAGGGGGCGGGACGAATCAGCCCCAGCATTTT.

V and J are TRBV2 and TRBJ1-2; 10 bases fit TRBD1. This CDR3 spans 12 amino acids. The V gene end was trimmed by 8 bases and the J gene end by 7 bases; junction bases not matched to a gene: 4. The germline V gene has CDR1 SNHLY and CDR2 FYNNEI. The CDR3 region is CASARTGGGYTF. As DNA, the CDR3 is TGTGCCAGCGCGAGGACAGGGGGTGGCTACACCTTC.

V usage is TRBV30 and J usage is TRBJ1-2; 8 bases fit TRBD1. Germline V gives CDR1 GTSNPN, CDR2 SVGIG (reference sequence). CDR3 length: 14 amino acids. Losses at the gene ends were 4 bases for V and 5 bases for J; bases not matched to a gene: 9. CDR3 in amino acids: CAWMQGAKRYGYTF. The CDR3 coding sequence is TGTGCCTGGATGCAGGGGGCTAAGAGATATGGCTACACCTTC. The complete variable domain, with remaining parts taken from reference TRBV30 and TRBJ1-2, reads SQTIHQWPATLVQPVGSPLSLECTVEGTSNPNLYWYRQAAGRGLQLLFYSVGIGQISSEVPQNLSASRPQDRQFILSSKKLLLSDSGFYLCAWMQGAKRYGYTFGSGTRLTVV.

This clone was seen a few times. The chain employs TRBV28 and TRBJ2-2; 7 bases agree with TRBD1. Losses at the gene ends were 1 base for V and 5 bases for J; bases not matched to a gene: 4. CDR1 is MDHEN and CDR2 is SYDVKM in the germline V gene. The CDR3 covers 15 residues. The CDR3 nucleotides are TGTGCCAGCAGTTTATCCAGGGGGTCAACCGGGGAGCTGTTTTTT. Amino acid sequence: CASSLSRGSTGELFF.

As for this clone: A junction boundary mismatches the germline segment, possibly from a read error. The chain carries TRBV3-1 (or the pseudogene TRBV3-2) and TRBJ2-4, with 7 bases identical to TRBD1. Germline CDR1 and CDR2: LGHDT and YNNKEL (reference sequence). The CDR3 is made up of 16 amino acids. In nucleotides, the CDR3 is TGTGCCAGCAGCCCTTTGTACAGGGGAGCCGAAAACATTCAGTACTTC. This gives the protein CASSPLYRGAENIQYF.

This clone showed up just once. This sequence joins TRBV7-9 and TRBJ2-7, with TRBD1 identical over 9 bases. Looked up from germline, CDR1 is SEHNR and CDR2 is FQNEAQ (reference sequence). V was pared by 4 bases and J by 5 bases, with 6 bases of the junction left unmatched. There are 14 residues in the CDR3. The CDR3 DNA is TGTGCCAGCAGCTCCGGGACAGGGTTCCACGAGCAGTACTTC. Its translation is CASSSGTGFHEQYF.

The CDR3 sequence is CSVEGQGRTEAFF. The CDR3 DNA follows: TGCAGCGTTGAAGGACAGGGGAGGACTGAAGCTTTCTTT. The chain joins TRBV29-1 to TRBJ1-1; TRBD1 matches at 8 bases. The germline V gene encodes CDR1 SQVTM and CDR2 ANQGSEA. The CDR3 has 13 residues. V lost 1 base and J lost 5; bases outside the gene matches: 3. Filled out from reference TRBV29-1 and TRBJ1-1, the complete variable domain reads SAVISQKPSRDICQRGTSLTIQCQVDSQVTMMFWYRQQPGQSLTLIATANQGSEATYESGFVIDKFPISRPNLTFSTLTVSNMSPEDSSIYLCSVEGQGRTEAFFGQGTRLTVV.

This clone is a singleton in its sample. This chain uses TRBV6-5 with TRBJ1-3; D not resolved. Per the germline V gene, CDR1 is MNHEY and CDR2 is SVGAGI. The CDR3 has 13 residues. Trimming pared 2 bases from V and 7 bases from J, leaving 9 bases between. CDR3 region: CASSYDWRNTIYF. The CDR3 region has the DNA TGTGCCAGCAGTTACGACTGGAGGAACACCATATATTTT.

Comments on this clone: This CDR3 is also generated by other DNA sequences in the sample. The chain combines TRBV6-6 with TRBJ2-7, with 10 nucleotides matching TRBD1. V gave up 5 bases and J gave up 2 bases; unmatched junction bases: 6. The CDR3 is 15 amino acids. Germline V gene sequence: CDR1 MNHNY, CDR2 SVGAGI (reference sequence). CDR3 DNA: TGTGCCAGCAGTCCGAGACAGGGGGCCGCCTACGAGCAGTACTTC. Translated, it gives CASSPRQGAAYEQYF.

This clone showed up just a few times. This chain uses TRBV27 with TRBJ1-2; 7 positions match TRBD1. CDR1 MNHEY and CDR2 SMNVEV come from the germline V gene (reference sequence). This CDR3 contains 16 residues. J was trimmed by 2 bases and V by 6 bases; bases with no gene match: 12. The CDR3 nucleotides are TGTGCCAGCAGCCTTAGTAGGGACAGTTCCAACTATGGCTACACCTTC. This translates into CASSLSRDSSNYGYTF.